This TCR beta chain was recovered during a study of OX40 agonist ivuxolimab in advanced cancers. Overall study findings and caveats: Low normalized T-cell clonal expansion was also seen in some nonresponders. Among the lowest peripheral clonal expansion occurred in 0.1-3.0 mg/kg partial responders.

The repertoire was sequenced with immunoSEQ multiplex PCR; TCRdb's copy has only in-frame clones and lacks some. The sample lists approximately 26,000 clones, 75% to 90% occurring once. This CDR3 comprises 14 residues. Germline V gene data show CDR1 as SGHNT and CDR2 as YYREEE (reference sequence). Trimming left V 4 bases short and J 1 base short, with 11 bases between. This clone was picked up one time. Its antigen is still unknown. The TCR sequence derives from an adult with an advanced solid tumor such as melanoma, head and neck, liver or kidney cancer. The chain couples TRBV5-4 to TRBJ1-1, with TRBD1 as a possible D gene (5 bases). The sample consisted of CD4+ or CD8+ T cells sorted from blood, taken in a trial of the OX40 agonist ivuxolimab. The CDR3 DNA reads TGTGCCAGCAGCCCCCCGGACACGAACACTGAAGCTTTCTTT. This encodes CASSPPDTNTEAFF.